This TCR beta chain emerged from a study of blood T cell repertoires in COVID-19 (dated by TCRdb to 2018 to 2021). At the level of the whole study: Samples from collaborators originated in the United States, Italy and Spain and spanned both the acute and convalescent phases of COVID-19. The material from the prospective study consisted of cDNA or gDNA derived from T cells, B-cell-depleted T cells, or PBMCs. Deeply sampled blood TCRbeta repertoires from subjects exposed to, actively infected with, or recovered from COVID-19 were included in the dataset. The repertoires were released in a freely available public database intended as a resource for research on the immune response to SARS-CoV-2. The samples were drawn from two sources: the first 160 participants of the ongoing ImmuneRACE study, and over 950 subjects contributed by 6 global collaborators. A de-identified subject ID, COVID-19 status, age in years and sex were almost always included in the sample metadata. HLA class I and class II types, where available, came from metadata supplied by the sample provider rather than from assay-based typing. Overall study outcomes, separate from this receptor: The amount of clinical and demographic metadata varied by source and participant and was provided uncurated.

The V end loses 0 bases and the J end loses 0 bases, and a stretch of 3 bases separates them. The CDR3 sequence holds 14 residues, the cysteine and phenylalanine included. Solely the CDR3 DNA is kept, with 42 bases framed from the first base. The germline V gene specifies SGHTA as CDR1 and FQGNSA as CDR2. TCRbeta CDR3 regions were amplified from genomic DNA by means of the immunoSEQ Assay, a bias-controlled multiplex PCR. The authors' pipeline ran thus. Nucleated cell counts per sample were estimated from amplification of reference gene primers within the assay. Sequence reads were collapsed and filtered to measure the absolute abundance of every unique TCRbeta CDR3 rearrangement. For each sample, productive Simpson clonality was calculated as the square root of Simpson's diversity index across productive rearrangements. TCRdb stores this immuneACCESS table with in-frame sequences only. Part of the clones is absent; in the studies checked, under half of the shortfall reflects unresolved V genes, and no reason is known for the rest. V, J and clone size derive from that table, while D and trimming were established from the DNA sequence. The sample contains more than 85,000 clones, 70% to 85% of them found a single time. The top ten clonotypes cover 9.5% to 15% of the sample.

Collaborating institutions collected whole blood in K2EDTA tubes following their own protocols. For TCRbeta analysis, collaborators shipped samples in one of three forms: frozen whole blood, isolated PBMCs, or DNA extracted from either of those sample types. In the case of this clone: Its recognized antigen is unknown. It has no much larger one-base neighbor in the sample; base qualities were not kept.

Sequences were obtained from peripheral blood. The chain is made from TRBV7-2 and TRBJ2-1, with no confidently assigned D gene. The sequence was collected from a human donor in a cohort sampled during active COVID-19. The nucleotides are TGTGCCAGCAGCTTAGCCCTCTCCTACAATGAGCAGTTCTTC. This sequence encodes CASSLALSYNEQFF.